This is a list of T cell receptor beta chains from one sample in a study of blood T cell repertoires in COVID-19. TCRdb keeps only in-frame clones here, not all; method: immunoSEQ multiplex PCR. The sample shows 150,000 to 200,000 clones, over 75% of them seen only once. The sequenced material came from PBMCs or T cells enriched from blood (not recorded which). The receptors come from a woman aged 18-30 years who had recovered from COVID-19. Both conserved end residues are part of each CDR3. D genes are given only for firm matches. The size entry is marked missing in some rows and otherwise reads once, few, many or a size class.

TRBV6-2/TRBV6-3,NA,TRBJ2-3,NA,TGTGCCAGCAGTGTTCGACACGGCACAGATACGCAGTATTTT,CASSVRHGTDTQYF
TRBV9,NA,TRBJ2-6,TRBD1,TGTGCCAGCAGCGTAGCCCGGGACAGGGGGGCCGGGGCCAACGTCCTGACTTTC,CASSVARDRGAGANVLTF
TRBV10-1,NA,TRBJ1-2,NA,TGCGCCAGCAGCCAAATACAGGGCCCCACTGGCTATGGCTACACCTTC,CASSQIQGPTGYGYTF
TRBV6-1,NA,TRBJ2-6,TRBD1,TGTGCCAGCAGTGAAGTTTTGCAGGGGGCTACATCTGGGGCCAACGTCCTGACTTTC,CASSEVLQGATSGANVLTF
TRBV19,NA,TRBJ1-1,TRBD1,TGTGCCAGTAGGGAGGACAGGACCCCCGACACTGAAGCTTTCTTT,CASREDRTPDTEAFF
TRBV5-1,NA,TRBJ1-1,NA,TGCGCCAGCAGCTTGTATGGCTGGAACACTGAAGCTTTCTTT,CASSLYGWNTEAFF
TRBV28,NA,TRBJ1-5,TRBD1,TGTGCCAGCAGTACAGGGGGCGTTGCTCAGCCCCAGCATTTT,CASSTGGVAQPQHF
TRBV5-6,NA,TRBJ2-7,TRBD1,TGTGCCAGCAACTCTCGGGGACAGGGGCACTACGAGCAGTACTTC,CASNSRGQGHYEQYF
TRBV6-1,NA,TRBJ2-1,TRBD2,TGTGCCAGCAGTGACACGACTAGCGGGACCTACAATGAGCAGTTCTTC,CASSDTTSGTYNEQFF
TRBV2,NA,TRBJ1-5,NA,TGTGCCAGCAGTTTACAGGGATGGGATCAGCCCCAGCATTTT,CASSLQGWDQPQHF
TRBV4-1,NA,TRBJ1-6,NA,TGCGCCAGCAGCCTACAGGGCGGCAATTCACCCCTCCACTTT,CASSLQGGNSPLHF
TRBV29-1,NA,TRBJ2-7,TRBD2,TGCAGCGTTGAAGGGACGCGGGAGGGACTCTACGAGCAGTACTTC,CSVEGTREGLYEQYF
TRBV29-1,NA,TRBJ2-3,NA,TGCAGCGTTCCCGGGACTTCTCGCACAGATACGCAGTATTTT,CSVPGTSRTDTQYF
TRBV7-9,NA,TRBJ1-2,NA,TGTGCCAGCAGCCCCCTCGACGGGGGGCACTATGGCTACACCTTC,CASSPLDGGHYGYTF
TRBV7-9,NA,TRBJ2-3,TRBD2,TGTGCCAGCAGCACTAGCGGCACAGATACGCAGTATTTT,CASSTSGTDTQYF
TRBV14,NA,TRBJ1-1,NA,TGTGCCACCAAAGTCCTGGGGGCGGGCATGAACACTGAAGCTTTCTTT,CATKVLGAGMNTEAFF
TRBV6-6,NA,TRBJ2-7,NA,TGTGCCAGCCGGAGAGGTCCATACGAGCAGTACTTC,CASRRGPYEQYF
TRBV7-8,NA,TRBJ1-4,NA,TGTGCCAGCAGCTTATCAGGGGCGGATGAAAAACTGTTTTTT,CASSLSGADEKLFF
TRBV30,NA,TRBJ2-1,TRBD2,TGTGCCTGGAGACCTAGGGCGGGAGCGAGCTCCTACAATGAGCAGTTCTTC,CAWRPRAGASSYNEQFF
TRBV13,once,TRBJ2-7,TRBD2,TGTGCCAGCAGACACATAGCGGGAGCCCTCACCGAGCAGTACTTC,CASRHIAGALTEQYF
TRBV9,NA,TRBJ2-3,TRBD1,TGTGCCAGCAGCGAACATACGGACAGGGATACGCAGTATTTT,CASSEHTDRDTQYF
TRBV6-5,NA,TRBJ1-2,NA,TGTGCCAGCAGTTACTCGTCGCAGGGGTATGGCTACACCTTC,CASSYSSQGYGYTF
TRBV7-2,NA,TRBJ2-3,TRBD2,TGTGCCAGCAGCTTACCACTAGCGGGAGGTGCAGATACGCAGTATTTT,CASSLPLAGGADTQYF
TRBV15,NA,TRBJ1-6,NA,TGTGCCACCAGCAGAGATCTTGGAGGATCACCCCTCCACTTT,CATSRDLGGSPLHF